What follows are 2 T cell receptor beta chains derived from one specimen sequenced in a study of cytomegalovirus exposure and HLA in healthy donors. Data came from immunoSEQ multiplex PCR; TCRdb stores just in-frame clones and leaves some out. The data hold 150,000 to 200,000 clones, with about 86% observed a single time. Sequencing was performed on PBMCs. These receptor sequences come from a woman aged 18-29 years in good health and CMV-seronegative.

The J gene is TRBJ2-1, the V gene TRBV7-9; D is undetermined. V was shortened by 1 base and J by 15 bases, with 16 bases between the two germline ends. CDR3 length: 13 residues. Germline CDR1 is SEHNR and CDR2 is FQNEAQ (reference sequence). The CDR3 sequence is CASSLEGEPKRFF. Written as DNA, the CDR3 is TGTGCCAGCAGCTTAGAAGGCGAACCCAAGCGGTTCTTC.

The genes are TRBV4-3 and TRBJ2-7; 9 nucleotides line up with TRBD1. V trimming: 5 bases; J trimming: 3 bases; junction bases outside the gene matches: 8. The germline V gene encodes CDR1 LGHNA and CDR2 YSLEER. The CDR3 runs 15 residues. The CDR3 nucleotides are TGCGCCAGCAGCACCGGGACAGGGCGAGGCTACGAGCAGTACTTC. This codes for CASSTGTGRGYEQYF.